These T cell receptor beta chains were read from a single sample in a study of CD8 T cells in Susac syndrome. TCRdb reprocessed the immunoSEQ multiplex PCR reads with MiXCR, giving one entry per CDR3 protein. The sample has 160,000 or so distinct CDR3 sequences, around 95% seen once. Sequencing was carried out using CD8+ T cells from PBMCs. The source of these receptors is a human donor with multiple sclerosis. CDR3s leave out the opening cysteine and the closing phenylalanine or tryptophan. Each record gives: J gene, V gene, CDR3 protein.

TRBJ2-3 | TRBV9 | ASSVQGNPTDTQY
TRBJ2-7 | TRBV27 | ASSLRVGYEQY
TRBJ2-3 | TRBV9 | ASRQGQGASGTQY
TRBJ1-2 | TRBV2 | ASSKSVSQGYT
TRBJ2-3 | TRBV25-1 | ASSGGDTQY
TRBJ1-5 | TRBV7-9 | ASSRDGSAQH
TRBJ1-6 | TRBV12-3/TRBV12-4 | ASSPSSGARLNSPLH
TRBJ1-2 | TRBV20-1 | SASEGGGYT
TRBJ2-5 | TRBV12-3/TRBV12-4 | ASSMTQTQETQY
TRBJ1-1 | TRBV9 | ASSQPSSEAF
TRBJ1-1 | TRBV29-1 | SVEAGRTEAF
TRBJ2-5 | TRBV7-6 | ASSTRPYQETQY
TRBJ2-1 | TRBV18 | ASSRTGGFSYNEQF
TRBJ1-2 | TRBV20-1 | SARETEPGYGYT
TRBJ2-1 | TRBV9 | ASSVGKNEQF
TRBJ2-7 | TRBV20-1 | SARVLAGASSYEQY
TRBJ1-1 | TRBV5-6 | ASSPGTGYTEAF
TRBJ2-7 | TRBV28 | ASSYTGFSYEQY
TRBJ1-1 | TRBV7-9 | ASTLLNTEAF
TRBJ1-1 | TRBV14 | ASSRLRHRPNTEAF
TRBJ2-5 | TRBV4-1 | ASSGTGGLFFETQY
TRBJ2-3 | TRBV4-3 | ASSQETSGFTDTQY
TRBJ2-1 | TRBV30 | AWMSNEQF
TRBJ1-1 | TRBV27 | ASSLIRNTEAF
TRBJ1-5 | TRBV7-6 | ASSSRSGQPQH
TRBJ1-6 | TRBV13 | ASSFGQNYNSPLH
TRBJ1-2 | TRBV12-5 | ASGLPGTGDFYGYT